This T cell receptor delta chain was captured by sequencing in a study of gamma-delta chains in newborns, infants, children. Study information: Polyclonal expansion of innate γδ T cells after birth follows microbial exposure.

In its sample, this clone was seen a few times. V lost 0 bases and J lost 0, with 35 bases in between. This CDR3 contains 24 residues. From germline, CDR1 is TSWWSYY and CDR2 QGS. TCRdb fed the reads into CATT to redo clone calling. The table includes roughly 4,400 delta-chain clones, around 35% detected once. This receptor was identified in a child who received the measles vaccine. Sequencing was performed on blood. This chain links TRDV1 with TRDJ1; TRDD2 or TRDD3 may be the D gene (6 bases each). Here the CDR3 reads CALGELVDRPSPTWGGIYTDKLIF. In nucleotides, the CDR3 is TGTGCTCTTGGGGAACTAGTAGATCGGCCTTCCCCAACCTGGGGCGGGATATACACCGATAAACTCATCTTT.